This T cell receptor (beta chain) derives from a study of blood T cell repertoires in COVID-19 (dated by TCRdb to the early 2020s). General notes on the study: Samples covering the acute and convalescent phases of COVID-19 were provided by collaborators in the United States, Italy and Spain. The dataset comprised deeply sampled blood TCRbeta repertoires from subjects exposed to, actively infected with, or recovered from COVID-19. Where available, HLA class I and class II types were obtained from metadata supplied by the sample provider rather than from assay-based typing. A freely available public database, intended as a resource for researchers studying the immune response to SARS-CoV-2, is where the repertoires were released. The material from the prospective study consisted of cDNA or gDNA derived from T cells, B-cell-depleted T cells, or PBMCs. Nearly every sample came with metadata listing a de-identified subject ID, COVID-19 status, age in years and sex. The samples were drawn from two sources: the first 160 participants of the ongoing ImmuneRACE study, and over 950 subjects contributed by 6 global collaborators. The full study reports these points: Clinical and demographic metadata were provided uncurated, with the amount varying by source and participant.

The germline ends are 12 bases apart after V is trimmed by 6 bases and J by 0 bases. Its CDR3 holds 15 amino acids, cysteine through phenylalanine. The only DNA kept is the CDR3, 45 bases in frame from the first base. CDR1 and CDR2, per the germline V gene (reference sequence), are WNHNN and SYGVQD. The collaborating institutions used their own protocols to collect whole blood in K2EDTA tubes. For TCRbeta analysis, collaborators shipped samples in one of three forms: frozen whole blood, isolated PBMCs, or DNA extracted from either of those sample types. TCRbeta CDR3 regions were amplified from genomic DNA using the immunoSEQ Assay, a bias-controlled multiplex PCR. Regarding the original processing steps: The number of nucleated cells in each sample was estimated by amplification of reference gene primers within the assay. Sequence reads were collapsed and filtered to measure the absolute abundance of every unique TCRbeta CDR3 rearrangement. Productive Simpson clonality was computed per sample as the square root of Simpson's diversity index over productive rearrangements. TCRdb re-hosts the immuneACCESS table, in-frame sequences only. Its copies lack some clones; in the studies checked, an unresolved V gene accounts for under half of them, and the cause for the rest is not known. V, J and clone size derive from that table, while D and trimming were established from the DNA sequence. The sample profile shows around 52,000 clones; about 81% of them were found once. The ten largest clones add up to around 21% of the sample.

Comments on this clone: Its antigen remains unidentified. Base qualities were left out, and no much larger clone turns up one base away.

This receptor was identified in an older woman with acute or convalescent COVID-19. Recombination connected TRBV10-1 to TRBJ1-5; the D gene lacks a confident call. The source material was peripheral blood. The CDR3 amino acid sequence is: CASRATDYSNQPQHF. At the DNA level, the sequence is TGCGCCAGCAGAGCCACCGATTATAGCAATCAGCCCCAGCATTTT.